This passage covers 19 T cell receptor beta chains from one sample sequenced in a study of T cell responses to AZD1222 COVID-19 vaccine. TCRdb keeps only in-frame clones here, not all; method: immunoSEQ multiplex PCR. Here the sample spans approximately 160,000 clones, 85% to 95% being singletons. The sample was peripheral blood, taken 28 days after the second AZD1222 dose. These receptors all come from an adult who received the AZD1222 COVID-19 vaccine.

This CDR3 reads CASSLSGGRRTRWAPYNEQFF. The DNA for the CDR3 is TGTGCCAGCAGTTTGTCGGGTGGCCGGAGAACAAGATGGGCCCCCTACAATGAGCAGTTCTTC. The chain is built from TRBV27 and TRBJ2-1; D is uncertain. This CDR3 spans 21 amino acids. Looked up from germline, CDR1 is MNHEY and CDR2 is SMNVEV (reference sequence). With 3 bases removed from V and 2 bases from J, the gap between germline ends came to 29 bases.

The DNA for the CDR3 is TGCGCCAGCAGTGACGGGACAGCTGGGGCCAACGTCCTGACTTTC. Translating gives CASSDGTAGANVLTF. The chain recombines TRBV10-1 with TRBJ2-6, with TRBD1 matching 7 bases. This CDR3 is 15 amino acids long. Trimming took 3 bases from V and 2 from J; bases not matched to a gene: 1. The germline V gene has CDR1 WNHNN and CDR2 SYGVQD (reference sequence).

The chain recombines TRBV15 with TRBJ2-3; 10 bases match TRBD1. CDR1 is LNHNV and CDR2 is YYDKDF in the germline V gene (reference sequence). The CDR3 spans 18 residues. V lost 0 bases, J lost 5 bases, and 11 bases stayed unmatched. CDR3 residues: CATSRDRVGQGKVDTQYF. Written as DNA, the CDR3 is TGTGCCACCAGCAGAGATAGAGTGGGACAGGGGAAAGTAGATACGCAGTATTTT.

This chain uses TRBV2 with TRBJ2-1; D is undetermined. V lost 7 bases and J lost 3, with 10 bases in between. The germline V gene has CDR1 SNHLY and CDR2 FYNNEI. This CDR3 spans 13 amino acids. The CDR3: CASTRRDYNEQFF. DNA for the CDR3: TGTGCCAGCACAAGGCGAGACTACAATGAGCAGTTCTTC.

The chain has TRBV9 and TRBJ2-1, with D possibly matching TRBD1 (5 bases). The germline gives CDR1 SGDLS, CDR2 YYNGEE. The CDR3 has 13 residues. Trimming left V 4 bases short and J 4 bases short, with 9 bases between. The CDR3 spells CASSQGPYNEQFF. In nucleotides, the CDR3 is TGTGCCAGCAGCCAGGGTCCTTACAATGAGCAGTTCTTC.

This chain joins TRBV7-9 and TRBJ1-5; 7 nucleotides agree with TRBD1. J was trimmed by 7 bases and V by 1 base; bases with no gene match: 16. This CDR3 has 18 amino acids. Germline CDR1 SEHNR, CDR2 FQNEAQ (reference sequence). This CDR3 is CASSLESEGGTEAQPQHF. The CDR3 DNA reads TGTGCCAGCAGCTTAGAATCCGAGGGGGGGACAGAGGCACAGCCCCAGCATTTT.

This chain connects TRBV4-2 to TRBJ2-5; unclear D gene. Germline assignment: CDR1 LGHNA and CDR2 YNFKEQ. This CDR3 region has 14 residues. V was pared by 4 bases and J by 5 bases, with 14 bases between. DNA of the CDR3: TGTGCCAGCAGCCCCGGATGGGTCTCGGAGACCCAGTACTTC. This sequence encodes CASSPGWVSETQYF.

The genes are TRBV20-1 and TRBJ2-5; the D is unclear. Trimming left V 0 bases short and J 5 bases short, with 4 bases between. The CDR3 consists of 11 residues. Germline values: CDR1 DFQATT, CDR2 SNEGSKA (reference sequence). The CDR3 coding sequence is TGCAGTGCTAGAGATAAGGAGACCCAGTACTTC. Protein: CSARDKETQYF.

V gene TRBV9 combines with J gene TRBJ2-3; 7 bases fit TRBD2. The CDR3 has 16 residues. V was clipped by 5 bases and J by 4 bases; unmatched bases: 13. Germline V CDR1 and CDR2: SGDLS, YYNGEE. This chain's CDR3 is CASRRGAGVVPDTQYF. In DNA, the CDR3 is TGTGCCAGCAGGAGAGGGGCGGGAGTGGTTCCAGATACGCAGTATTTT.

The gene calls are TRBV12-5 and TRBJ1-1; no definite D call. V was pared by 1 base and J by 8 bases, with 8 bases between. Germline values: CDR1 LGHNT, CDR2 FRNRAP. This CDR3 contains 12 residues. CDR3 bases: TGTGCTAGTGGTTTGGAGGCAGCCGAAGCTTTCTTT. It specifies CASGLEAAEAFF.

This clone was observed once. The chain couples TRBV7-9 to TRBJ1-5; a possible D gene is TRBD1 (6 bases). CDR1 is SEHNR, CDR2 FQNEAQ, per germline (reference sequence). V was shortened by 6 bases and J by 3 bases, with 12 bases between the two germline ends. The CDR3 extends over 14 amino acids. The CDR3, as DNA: TGTGCCAGCAGTAGGGACACAATCAATCAGCCCCAGCATTTT. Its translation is CASSRDTINQPQHF.

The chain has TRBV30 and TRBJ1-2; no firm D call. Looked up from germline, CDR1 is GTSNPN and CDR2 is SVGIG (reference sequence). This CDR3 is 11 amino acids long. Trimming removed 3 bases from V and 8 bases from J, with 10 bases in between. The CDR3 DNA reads TGTGCCTGGAGCAGCAGTATCGGCTACACCTTC. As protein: CAWSSSIGYTF.

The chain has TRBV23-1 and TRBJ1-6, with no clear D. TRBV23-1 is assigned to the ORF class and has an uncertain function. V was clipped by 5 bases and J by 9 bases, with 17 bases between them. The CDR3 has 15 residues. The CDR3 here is CASSFRPKPISPLHF. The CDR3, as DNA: TGCGCCAGCAGTTTCCGTCCCAAGCCTATTTCACCCCTCCACTTT.

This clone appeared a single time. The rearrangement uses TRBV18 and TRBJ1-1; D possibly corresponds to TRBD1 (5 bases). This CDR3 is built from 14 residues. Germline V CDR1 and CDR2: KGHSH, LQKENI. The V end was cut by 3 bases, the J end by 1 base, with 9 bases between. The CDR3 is CASSPLTANTEAFF. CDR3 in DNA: TGTGCCAGCTCACCGTTGACAGCGAACACTGAAGCTTTCTTT.

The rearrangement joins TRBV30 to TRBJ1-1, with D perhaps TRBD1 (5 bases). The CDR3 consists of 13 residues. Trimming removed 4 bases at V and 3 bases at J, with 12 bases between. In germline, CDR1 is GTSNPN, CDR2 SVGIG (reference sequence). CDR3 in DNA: TGTGCCTGGACGTGGGGGTCGGACACTGAAGCTTTCTTT. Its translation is CAWTWGSDTEAFF.

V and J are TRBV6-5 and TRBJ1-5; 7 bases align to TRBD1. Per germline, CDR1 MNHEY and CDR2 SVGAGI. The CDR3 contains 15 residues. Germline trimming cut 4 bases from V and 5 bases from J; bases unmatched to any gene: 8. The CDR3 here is CASSSTTGEDQPQHF. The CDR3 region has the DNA TGTGCCAGCAGTTCGACCACAGGGGAGGATCAGCCCCAGCATTTT.

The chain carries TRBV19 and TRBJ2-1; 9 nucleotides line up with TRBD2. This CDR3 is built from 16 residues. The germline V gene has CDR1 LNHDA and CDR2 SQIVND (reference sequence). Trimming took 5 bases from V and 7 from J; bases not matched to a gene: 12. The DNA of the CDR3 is TGTGCCAGTAGTCGTCAGGGACTAGCTGGAACGAATGAGCAGTTCTTC. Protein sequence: CASSRQGLAGTNEQFF.

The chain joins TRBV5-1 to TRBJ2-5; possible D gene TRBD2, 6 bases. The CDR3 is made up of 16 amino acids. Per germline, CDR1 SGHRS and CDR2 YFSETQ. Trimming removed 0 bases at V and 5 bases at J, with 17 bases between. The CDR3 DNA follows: TGCGCCAGCAGCTTGGCCCCCGGGAGTGGCAGCGAGACCCAGTACTTC. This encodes CASSLAPGSGSETQYF.

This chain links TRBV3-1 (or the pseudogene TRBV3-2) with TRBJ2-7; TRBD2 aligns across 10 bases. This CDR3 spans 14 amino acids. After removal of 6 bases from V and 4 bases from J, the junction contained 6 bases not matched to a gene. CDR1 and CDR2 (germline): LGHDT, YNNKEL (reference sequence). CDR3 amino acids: CASRPGTSVYEQYF. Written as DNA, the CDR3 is TGTGCCAGCAGACCCGGGACTAGCGTGTACGAGCAGTACTTC.